This TCR beta chain was identified during a study of blood T cell repertoires in COVID-19. Whole-study context: Acute and convalescent COVID-19 samples came from the United States, Italy and Spain. T cells, B-cell-depleted T cells, or PBMCs supplied cDNA or gDNA.

Profiled with immunoSEQ multiplex PCR; TCRdb holds only in-frame clones, not every one. The data contain 140,000 to 150,000 clones, around 80% of them singletons. Sequenced material: peripheral blood. The TCR originated in a man aged 55 to 70 with acute or convalescent COVID-19.

The CDR3 loop is CASSPTGANYGYTF. CDR3 bases: TGCGCCAGCAGCCCGACAGGAGCTAACTATGGCTACACCTTC. The V call is TRBV5-1, the J call TRBJ1-2, with D perhaps matching TRBD1 (6 bases). Trimming took off 4 bases at V and 0 bases at J, with 10 bases between the two ends. This CDR3 contains 14 residues. The germline CDR1 and CDR2 sequences are SGHRS and YFSETQ.